The 20 T cell receptor beta chains given below trace back to one sample, sequenced in a study of Tregs in tolerant kidney transplant recipients. The method was immunoSEQ multiplex PCR; TCRdb's version includes in-frame clones alone and lacks a portion of them. The data contain around 16,000 clones, 85% to 95% of them singletons. Sequencing was performed on CD8+ T cells from blood. The receptors shown here come from a human donor in good health.

V is TRBV11-2 and J is TRBJ1-2, with a weak D call TRBD1 (5 bases). The ends were cut back, 2 bases at V and 7 bases at J, with 23 bases in the middle. The length of the CDR3 is 17 residues. CDR1 is SGHAT and CDR2 is FQNNGV in the germline V gene. The DNA of the CDR3 is TGTGCCAGCAGCTTACGCAGGGCCAGCTTCCTATGGGGTGGCTACACCTTC. Its protein product is CASSLRRASFLWGGYTF.

This chain uses TRBV7-9 with TRBJ2-1, with a tentative D call TRBD2 (5 bases). Deletions cut 5 bases from V and 7 bases from J, with 12 bases between. CDR3 size: 13 residues. The V gene's germline CDR1 is SEHNR and CDR2 FQNEAQ (reference sequence). The CDR3 is CASSGSLGNEQFF. CDR3 nucleotides: TGTGCCAGCAGCGGGAGTTTGGGTAATGAGCAGTTCTTC.

V gene TRBV29-1 combines with J gene TRBJ2-2; D is perhaps TRBD1 or TRBD2 (6 bases each). Between the trimmed V and J ends, which lost 6 bases and 3 bases, there was a span of 11 bases. The CDR3 covers 13 residues. CDR1 and CDR2 from the germline V gene are SQVTM and ANQGSEA. CDR3 nucleotides: TGCAGCGTGCTTAGGGGGGACACCGGGGAGCTGTTTTTT. It translates to CSVLRGDTGELFF.

The V gene is TRBV4-1, the J gene TRBJ2-3; D is unclear. Trimming took 4 bases from V and 0 from J, leaving 11 bases between them. This CDR3 has 15 residues. Germline values: CDR1 MGHRA, CDR2 YSYEKL. The chain's CDR3 is CASSPLKTSTDTQYF. The CDR3 nucleotides are TGCGCCAGCAGCCCCCTGAAAACTAGCACAGATACGCAGTATTTT.

The J gene is TRBJ2-1, the V gene TRBV6-1; the match to TRBD2 covers 9 bases. Germline V lookup: CDR1 MNHNS, CDR2 SASEGT. CDR3 size: 12 residues. After removal of 2 bases from V and 14 bases from J, the junction contained 4 bases not matched to a gene. The CDR3 DNA sequence: TGTGCCAGCAGTGAACTGAGCGGGGGGAAGTTCTTC. It codes for CASSELSGGKFF.

This clone was seen just once. The chain joins TRBV27 to TRBJ2-7; 10 bases are shared with TRBD2. Germline lookup yields CDR1 MNHEY and CDR2 SMNVEV (reference sequence). This CDR3 has 15 residues. The V gene end was trimmed by 3 bases and the J gene end by 1 base; junction bases not matched to a gene: 3. The CDR3 reads CASSFGLADSYEQYF. The CDR3 coding sequence is TGTGCCAGCAGTTTCGGACTAGCGGATTCCTACGAGCAGTACTTC.

The V call is TRBV5-1, the J call TRBJ2-4; maybe TRBD1 (7 bases). The V gene lost 4 bases and the J gene lost 1 base, with 18 bases spanning the gap. The V gene's germline CDR1 is SGHRS and CDR2 YFSETQ. The CDR3 runs to 17 residues. This chain's CDR3 is CASSRRDSNEAKNIQYF. The CDR3, as DNA: TGCGCCAGCAGCAGGAGGGACAGCAATGAGGCCAAAAACATTCAGTACTTC. The full variable domain, rest sourced from reference TRBV5-1 and TRBJ2-4, is KAGVTQTPRYLIKTRGQQVTLSCSPISGHRSVSWYQQTPGQGLQFLFEYFSETQRNKGNFPGRFSGRQFSNSRSEMNVSTLELGDSALYLCASSRRDSNEAKNIQYFGAGTRLSVL.

The rearrangement uses TRBV29-1 and TRBJ1-4; D unclear. V was shortened by 3 bases and J by 8 bases, with 7 bases between the two germline ends. Germline V gives CDR1 SQVTM, CDR2 ANQGSEA. The CDR3 spans 11 residues. DNA of the CDR3: TGCAGCGTTGAGTATCACGAAAAACTGTTTTTT. This sequence encodes CSVEYHEKLFF.

The rearrangement links TRBV27 to TRBJ2-1; 8 bases align to TRBD1. V gave up 7 bases and J gave up 7 bases; unmatched junction bases: 21. Germline V CDR1 and CDR2: MNHEY, SMNVEV (reference sequence). The CDR3 extends over 18 amino acids. CDR3 DNA sequence: TGTGCCAGCACAAACTTCCGCCGGGCTGGGACAGGACCAAATGAGCAGTTCTTC. Protein product: CASTNFRRAGTGPNEQFF.

V usage is TRBV30 and J usage is TRBJ2-2; no reliable D call. The CDR3 is 12 residues long. CDR1 and CDR2 (germline): GTSNPN, SVGIG (reference sequence). Between the trimmed V and J ends, which lost 5 bases and 0 bases, there was a span of 4 bases. The CDR3 protein is CAWGTNTGELFF. CDR3 sequence (DNA): TGTGCCTGGGGGACGAACACCGGGGAGCTGTTTTTT.

The chain is built from TRBV29-1 and TRBJ1-2; maybe TRBD1 (6 bases). This CDR3 is built from 11 residues. CDR1 SQVTM and CDR2 ANQGSEA come from the germline V gene. V was cut by 6 bases and J by 8 bases, with 13 bases left in between. CDR3 loop: CSVRRGGGYTF. The CDR3 nucleotides read TGCAGCGTGCGTAGAGGGGGAGGCTACACCTTC.

The rearrangement joins TRBV11-2 to TRBJ1-3; D is perhaps TRBD1 (6 bases). V gave up 5 bases and J gave up 4 bases, with 18 bases separating them. CDR3 size: 16 residues. Germline loops: CDR1 SGHAT, CDR2 FQNNGV. CDR3 protein: CASSISGAGAGNTIYF. The DNA for the CDR3 is TGTGCCAGCAGCATTAGTGGGGCGGGGGCCGGAAACACCATATATTTT.

The V and J genes are TRBV4-3 and TRBJ1-1; TRBD1 matches at 11 bases. The CDR3 extends over 15 amino acids. V lost 0 bases to trimming and J lost 4 bases; unmatched junction nucleotides: 1. Germline V gives CDR1 LGHNA, CDR2 YSLEER. The CDR3 here is CASSQEGTGGTEAFF. CDR3 sequence (DNA): TGCGCCAGCAGCCAAGAGGGGACAGGGGGCACTGAAGCTTTCTTT.

This rearrangement joins TRBV19 to TRBJ1-2; 8 bases line up with TRBD1. The CDR3 runs 15 residues. V lost 2 bases to trimming and J lost 6 bases; unmatched junction nucleotides: 8. Germline V lookup: CDR1 LNHDA, CDR2 SQIVND (reference sequence). The CDR3 nucleotides are TGTGCCAGTAGTATAACGCCAGGGGGCGCAGATGGCTACACCTTC. This translates into CASSITPGGADGYTF.

Written as DNA, the CDR3 is TGCGCCAGCAGCTTGGGAGGGGTGCGGGCCGAACCCCAGCATTTT. It yields the protein CASSLGGVRAEPQHF. The V gene is TRBV5-1, the J gene TRBJ1-5; D might be TRBD1 (5 bases). Trimming pared 0 bases from V and 10 bases from J, leaving 17 bases between. The CDR3 is 15 residues long. The V gene's germline CDR1 is SGHRS and CDR2 YFSETQ. Using reference TRBV5-1 and TRBJ1-5 for the parts outside the CDR3, the full variable domain is KAGVTQTPRYLIKTRGQQVTLSCSPISGHRSVSWYQQTPGQGLQFLFEYFSETQRNKGNFPGRFSGRQFSNSRSEMNVSTLELGDSALYLCASSLGGVRAEPQHFGDGTRLSIL.

This clone has only one observation. V is TRBV5-5 and J is TRBJ1-1, with 7 bases lining up with TRBD1. The ends lost 1 base at V and 1 base at J; junction bases unmatched: 4. The CDR3 extends over 15 amino acids. The germline V gene has CDR1 SGHKS and CDR2 YYEKEE (reference sequence). CDR3: CASSLKGAKNTEAFF. The CDR3 DNA is TGTGCCAGCAGCTTGAAGGGGGCGAAGAACACTGAAGCTTTCTTT.

The J gene is TRBJ1-2, the V gene TRBV25-1; 7 bases match TRBD1. This CDR3 contains 15 residues. From germline, CDR1 is MGHDK and CDR2 SYGVNS. J gave up 6 bases and V 6 bases, and 13 bases lay outside the gene matches. For the CDR3, the DNA is TGTGCCAGCAGCGGTGCGGGGATAGGGGGCGATGGCTACACCTTC. Its protein product is CASSGAGIGGDGYTF.

The V gene is TRBV20-1, the J gene TRBJ1-2, with D unclear. Germline CDR1 and CDR2: DFQATT and SNEGSKA (reference sequence). The CDR3 covers 10 residues. V dropped 5 bases and J dropped 4 bases, with 5 bases sitting between them. The CDR3 loop is CSADLYGYTF. CDR3 nucleotide sequence: TGCAGTGCTGACCTCTATGGCTACACCTTC.

Only one count was recorded for this clone. The chain employs TRBV20-1 and TRBJ1-1; D not certain. Germline V gene sequence: CDR1 DFQATT, CDR2 SNEGSKA (reference sequence). The germline V and J ends were trimmed by 6 bases and 5 bases, with 7 bases remaining between them. CDR3 length: 10 amino acids. Here the CDR3 DNA reads TGCAGTGCCCAAATGACTGAAGCTTTCTTT. It encodes CSAQMTEAFF.

This clone was counted between two and nine times. The genes are TRBV6-5 and TRBJ2-1; 9 nucleotides match TRBD2. The CDR3 has 15 residues. Germline-derived CDR1 and CDR2 are MNHEY and SVGAGI. Trimming cost V 5 bases and J 10 bases; bases outside gene matches: 12. CDR3 coding DNA: TGTGCCAGCAGTGCTGGCGGGAGGGGAGGGTCGGAGCAGTTCTTC. Translated: CASSAGGRGGSEQFF.